The entry that follows covers one TCR beta chain sequence. V shed 5 bases, J shed 5 bases, and the junction held 20 bases outside the gene matches. CDR1 and CDR2 (germline): SEHNR, FQNEAQ (reference sequence). This CDR3 has 18 amino acids. TCRdb's table, derived via immunoSEQ multiplex PCR, lists solely in-frame clones and lacks some. The sample holds hundreds of thousands of clones; about 89% are singletons and the top ten take approximately 0.0097%. The sample originates from a study of shared T cell receptors in the human thymus. These data are also associated with another study on human thymus T cells.

Sequenced sample: thymocytes. The receptor's source is a boy less than two years old with a congenital heart defect. V is TRBV7-9 and J is TRBJ1-1; 7 bases line up with TRBD1. CDR3 protein: CASSPAPRQGSTETEAFF. CDR3 in DNA: TGTGCCAGCAGCCCCGCACCAAGACAGGGTTCGACCGAGACTGAAGCTTTCTTT.